This T cell receptor beta chain stems from a study of blood T cell repertoires in COVID-19. As for the study in general: PBMCs, B-cell-depleted T cells, or T cells were the source of the cDNA or gDNA that made up the material.

The CDR3 has 15 residues. Germline V gives CDR1 SGHDN, CDR2 FVKESK. V was clipped by 5 bases and J by 9 bases; unmatched bases: 11. Those who participated ranged in age from 18 to 89 years and resided in 20 to 30 US areas. In the original workflow: Amplifying reference gene primers gave estimates of nucleated cell counts. Sequencing used immunoSEQ multiplex PCR; TCRdb keeps in-frame clones, though not all of them. D and trimming were read from the DNA, whereas the V and J calls and clone size are those reported in that table. The data show some 150,000 clones, approximately 79% seen once. The TCR was taken from a woman aged 50 to 65 who had recovered from COVID-19. The rearrangement links TRBV14 to TRBJ2-1, with TRBD2 identical over 9 bases. Sequenced input: PBMCs or T cells enriched from blood (not recorded which). CDR3 amino acids: CASSWGVAGVFEQFF. Here the CDR3 DNA reads TGTGCCAGCAGCTGGGGGGTAGCGGGAGTGTTTGAGCAGTTCTTC. Combining the CDR3 with reference TRBV14 and TRBJ2-1 gives the whole variable domain EAGVTQFPSHSVIEKGQTVTLRCDPISGHDNLYWYRRVMGKEIKFLLHFVKESKQDESGMPNNRFLAERTGGTYSTLKVQPAELEDSGVYFCASSWGVAGVFEQFFGPGTRLTVL.